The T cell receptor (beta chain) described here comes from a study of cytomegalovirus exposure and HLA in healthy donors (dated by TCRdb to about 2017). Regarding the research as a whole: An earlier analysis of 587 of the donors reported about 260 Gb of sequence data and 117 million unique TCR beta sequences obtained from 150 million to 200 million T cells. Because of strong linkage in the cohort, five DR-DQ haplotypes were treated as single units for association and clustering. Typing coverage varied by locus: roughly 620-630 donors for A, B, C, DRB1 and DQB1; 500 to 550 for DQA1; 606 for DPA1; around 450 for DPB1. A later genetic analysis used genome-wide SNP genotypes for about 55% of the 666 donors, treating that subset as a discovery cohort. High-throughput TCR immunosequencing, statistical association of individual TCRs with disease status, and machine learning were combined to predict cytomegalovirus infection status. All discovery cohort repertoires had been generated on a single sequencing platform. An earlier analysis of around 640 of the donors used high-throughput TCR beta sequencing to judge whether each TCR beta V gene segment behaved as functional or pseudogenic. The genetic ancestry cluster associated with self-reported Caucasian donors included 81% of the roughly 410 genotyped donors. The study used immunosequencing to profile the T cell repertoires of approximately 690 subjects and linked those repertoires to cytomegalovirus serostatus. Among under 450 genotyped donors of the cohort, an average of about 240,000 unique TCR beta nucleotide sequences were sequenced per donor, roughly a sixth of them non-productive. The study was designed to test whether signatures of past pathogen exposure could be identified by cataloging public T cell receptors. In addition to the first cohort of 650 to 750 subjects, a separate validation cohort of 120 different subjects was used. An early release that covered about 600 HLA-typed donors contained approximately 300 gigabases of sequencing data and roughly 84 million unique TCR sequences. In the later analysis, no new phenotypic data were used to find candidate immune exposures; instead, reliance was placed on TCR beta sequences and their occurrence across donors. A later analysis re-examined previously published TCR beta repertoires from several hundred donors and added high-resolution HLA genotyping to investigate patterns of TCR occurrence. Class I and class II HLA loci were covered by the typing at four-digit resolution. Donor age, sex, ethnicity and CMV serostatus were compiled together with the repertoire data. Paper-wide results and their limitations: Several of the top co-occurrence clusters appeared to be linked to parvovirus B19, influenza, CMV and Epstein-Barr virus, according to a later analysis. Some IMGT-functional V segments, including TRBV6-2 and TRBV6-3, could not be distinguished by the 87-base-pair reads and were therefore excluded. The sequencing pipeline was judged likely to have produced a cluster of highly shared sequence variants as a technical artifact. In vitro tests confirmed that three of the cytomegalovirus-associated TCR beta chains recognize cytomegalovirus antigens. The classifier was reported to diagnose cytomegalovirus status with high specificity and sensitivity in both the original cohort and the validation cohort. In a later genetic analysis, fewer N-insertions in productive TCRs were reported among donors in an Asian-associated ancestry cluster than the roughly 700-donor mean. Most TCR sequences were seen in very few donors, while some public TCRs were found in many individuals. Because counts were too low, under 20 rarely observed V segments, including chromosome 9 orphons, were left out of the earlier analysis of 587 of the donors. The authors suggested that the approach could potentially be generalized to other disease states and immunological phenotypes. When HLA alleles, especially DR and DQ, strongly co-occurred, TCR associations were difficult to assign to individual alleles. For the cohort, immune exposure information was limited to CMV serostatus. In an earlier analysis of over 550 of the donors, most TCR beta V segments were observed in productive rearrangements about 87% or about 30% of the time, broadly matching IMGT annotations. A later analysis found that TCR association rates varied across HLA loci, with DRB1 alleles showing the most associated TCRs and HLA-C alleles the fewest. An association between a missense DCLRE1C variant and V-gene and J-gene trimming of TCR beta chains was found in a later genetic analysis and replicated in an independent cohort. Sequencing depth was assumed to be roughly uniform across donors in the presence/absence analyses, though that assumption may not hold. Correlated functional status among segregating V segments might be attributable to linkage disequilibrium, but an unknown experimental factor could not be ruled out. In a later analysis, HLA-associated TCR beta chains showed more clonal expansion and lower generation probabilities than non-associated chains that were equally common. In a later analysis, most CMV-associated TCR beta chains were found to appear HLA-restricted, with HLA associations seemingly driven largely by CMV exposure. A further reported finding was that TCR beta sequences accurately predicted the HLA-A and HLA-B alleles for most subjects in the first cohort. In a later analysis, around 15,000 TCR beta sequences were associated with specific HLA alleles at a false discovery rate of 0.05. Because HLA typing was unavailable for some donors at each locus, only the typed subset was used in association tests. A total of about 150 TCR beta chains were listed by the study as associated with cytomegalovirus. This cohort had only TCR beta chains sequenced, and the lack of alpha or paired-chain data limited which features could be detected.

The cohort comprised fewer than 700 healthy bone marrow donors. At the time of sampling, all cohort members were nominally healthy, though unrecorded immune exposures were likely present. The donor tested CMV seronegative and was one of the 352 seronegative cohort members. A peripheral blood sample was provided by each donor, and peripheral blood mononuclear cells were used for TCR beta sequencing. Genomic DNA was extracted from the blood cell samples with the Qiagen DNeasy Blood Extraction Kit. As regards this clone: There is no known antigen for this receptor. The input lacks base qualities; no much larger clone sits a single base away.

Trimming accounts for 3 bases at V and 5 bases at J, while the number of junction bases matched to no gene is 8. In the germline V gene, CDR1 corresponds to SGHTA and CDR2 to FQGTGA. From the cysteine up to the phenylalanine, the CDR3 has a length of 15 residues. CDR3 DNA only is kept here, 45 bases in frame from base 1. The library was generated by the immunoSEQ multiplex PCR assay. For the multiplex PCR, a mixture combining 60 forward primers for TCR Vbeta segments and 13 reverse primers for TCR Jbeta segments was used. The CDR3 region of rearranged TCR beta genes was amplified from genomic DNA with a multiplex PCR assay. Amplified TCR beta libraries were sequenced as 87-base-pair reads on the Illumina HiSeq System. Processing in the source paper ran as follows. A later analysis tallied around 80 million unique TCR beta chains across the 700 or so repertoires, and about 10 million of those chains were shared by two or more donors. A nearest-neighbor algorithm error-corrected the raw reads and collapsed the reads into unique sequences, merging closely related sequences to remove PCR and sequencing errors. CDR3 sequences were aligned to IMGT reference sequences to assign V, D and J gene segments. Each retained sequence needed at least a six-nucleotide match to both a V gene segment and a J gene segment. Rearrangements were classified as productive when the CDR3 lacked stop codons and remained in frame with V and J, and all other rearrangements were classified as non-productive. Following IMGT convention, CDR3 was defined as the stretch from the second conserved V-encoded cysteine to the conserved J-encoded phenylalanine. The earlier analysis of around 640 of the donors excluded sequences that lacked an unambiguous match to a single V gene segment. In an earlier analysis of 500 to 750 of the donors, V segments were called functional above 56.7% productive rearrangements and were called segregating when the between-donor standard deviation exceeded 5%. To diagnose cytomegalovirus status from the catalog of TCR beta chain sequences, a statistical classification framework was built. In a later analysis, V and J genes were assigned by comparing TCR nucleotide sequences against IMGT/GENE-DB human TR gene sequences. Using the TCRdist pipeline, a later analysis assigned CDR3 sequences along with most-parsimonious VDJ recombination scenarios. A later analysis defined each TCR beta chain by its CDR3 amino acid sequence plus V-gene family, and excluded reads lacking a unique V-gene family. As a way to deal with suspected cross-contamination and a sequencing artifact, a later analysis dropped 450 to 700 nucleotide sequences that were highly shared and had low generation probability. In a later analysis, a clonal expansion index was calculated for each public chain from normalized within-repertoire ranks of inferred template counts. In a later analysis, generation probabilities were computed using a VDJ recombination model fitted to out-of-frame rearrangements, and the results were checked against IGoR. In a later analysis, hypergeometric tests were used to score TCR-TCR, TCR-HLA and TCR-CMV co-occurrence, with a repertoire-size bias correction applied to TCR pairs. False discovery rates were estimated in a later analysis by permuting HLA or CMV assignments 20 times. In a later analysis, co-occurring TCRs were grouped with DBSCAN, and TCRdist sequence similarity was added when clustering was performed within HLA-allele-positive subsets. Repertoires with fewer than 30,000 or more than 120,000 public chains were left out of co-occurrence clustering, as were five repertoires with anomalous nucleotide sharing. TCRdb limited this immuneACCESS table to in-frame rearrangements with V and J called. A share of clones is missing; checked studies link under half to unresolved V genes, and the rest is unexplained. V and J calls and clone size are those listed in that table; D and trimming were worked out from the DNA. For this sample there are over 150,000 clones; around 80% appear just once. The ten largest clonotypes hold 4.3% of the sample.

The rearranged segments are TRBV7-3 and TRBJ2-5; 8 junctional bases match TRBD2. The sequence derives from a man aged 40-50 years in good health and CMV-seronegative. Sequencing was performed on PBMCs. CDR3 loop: CASSFLSGGWETQYF. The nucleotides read TGTGCCAGCAGCTTCCTCTCGGGGGGGTGGGAGACCCAGTACTTC.